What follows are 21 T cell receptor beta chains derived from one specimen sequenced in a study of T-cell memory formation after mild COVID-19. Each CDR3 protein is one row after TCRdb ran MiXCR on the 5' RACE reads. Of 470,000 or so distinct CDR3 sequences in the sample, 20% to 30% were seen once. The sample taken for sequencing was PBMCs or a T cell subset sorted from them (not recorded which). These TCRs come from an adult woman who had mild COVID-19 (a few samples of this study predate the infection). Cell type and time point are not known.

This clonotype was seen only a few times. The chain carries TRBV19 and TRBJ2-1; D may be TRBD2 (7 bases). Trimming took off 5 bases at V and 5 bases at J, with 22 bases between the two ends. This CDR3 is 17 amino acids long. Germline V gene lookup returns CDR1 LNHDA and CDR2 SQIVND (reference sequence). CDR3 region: CASSVYQGRELNNEQFF. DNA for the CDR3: TGTGCCAGTAGTGTATATCAGGGGCGGGAGTTAAACAATGAGCAGTTCTTC.

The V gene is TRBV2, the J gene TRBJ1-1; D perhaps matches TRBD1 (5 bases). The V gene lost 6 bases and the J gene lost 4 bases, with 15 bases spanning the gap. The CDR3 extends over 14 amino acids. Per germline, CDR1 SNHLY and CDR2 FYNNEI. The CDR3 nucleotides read TGTGCCAGCAGAGCAGGGTTTACGGGCACTGAAGCTTTCTTT. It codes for CASRAGFTGTEAFF.

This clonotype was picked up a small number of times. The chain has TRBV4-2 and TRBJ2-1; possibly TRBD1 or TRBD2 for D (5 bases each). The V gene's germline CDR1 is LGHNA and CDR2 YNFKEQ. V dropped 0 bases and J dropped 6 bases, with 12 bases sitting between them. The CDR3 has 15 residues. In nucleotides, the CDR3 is TGTGCCAGCAGCCAAGAATTAACGGGGCGCAATGAGCAGTTCTTC. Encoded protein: CASSQELTGRNEQFF.

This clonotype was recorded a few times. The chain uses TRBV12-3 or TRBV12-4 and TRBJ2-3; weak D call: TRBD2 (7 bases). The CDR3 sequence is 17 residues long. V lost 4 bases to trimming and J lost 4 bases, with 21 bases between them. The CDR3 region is CASSSPSDGGGADTQYF. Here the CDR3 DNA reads TGTGCCAGCAGTTCCCCCTCGGACGGAGGGGGGGCAGATACGCAGTATTTT.

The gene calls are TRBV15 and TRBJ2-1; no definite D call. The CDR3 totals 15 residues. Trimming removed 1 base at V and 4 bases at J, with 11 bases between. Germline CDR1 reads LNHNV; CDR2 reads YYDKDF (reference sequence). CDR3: CATSRVPDGYNEQFF. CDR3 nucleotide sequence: TGTGCCACCAGCAGAGTCCCCGACGGGTACAATGAGCAGTTCTTC. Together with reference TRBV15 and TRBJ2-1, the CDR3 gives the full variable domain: DAMVIQNPRYQVTQFGKPVTLSCSQTLNHNVMYWYQQKSSQAPKLLFHYYDKDFNNEADTPDNFQSRRPNTSFCFLDIRSPGLGDTAMYLCATSRVPDGYNEQFFGPGTRLTVL.

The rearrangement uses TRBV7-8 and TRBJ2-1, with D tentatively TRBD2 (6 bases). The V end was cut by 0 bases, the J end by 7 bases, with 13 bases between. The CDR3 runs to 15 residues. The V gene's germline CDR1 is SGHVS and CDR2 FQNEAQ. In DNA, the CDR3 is TGTGCCAGCAGCTTAGCCCGGTCAGGGAGGAATGAGCAGTTCTTC. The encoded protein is CASSLARSGRNEQFF.

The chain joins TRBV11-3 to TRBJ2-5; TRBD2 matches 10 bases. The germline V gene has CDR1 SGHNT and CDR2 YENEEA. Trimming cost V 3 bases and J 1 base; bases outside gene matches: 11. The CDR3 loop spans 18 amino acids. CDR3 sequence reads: CASSLAVIAGGLQETQYF. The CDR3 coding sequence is TGTGCCAGCAGCTTGGCCGTGATAGCGGGAGGTCTCCAAGAGACCCAGTACTTC.

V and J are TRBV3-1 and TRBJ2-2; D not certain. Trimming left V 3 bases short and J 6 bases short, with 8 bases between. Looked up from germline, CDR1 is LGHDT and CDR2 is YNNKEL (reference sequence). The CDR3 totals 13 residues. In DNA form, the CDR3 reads TGTGCCAGCAGCCACCCTGGCCCCGGGGAGCTGTTTTTT. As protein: CASSHPGPGELFF.

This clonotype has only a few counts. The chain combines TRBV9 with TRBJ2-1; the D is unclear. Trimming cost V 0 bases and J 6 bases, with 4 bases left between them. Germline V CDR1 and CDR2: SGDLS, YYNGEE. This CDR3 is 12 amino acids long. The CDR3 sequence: CASSVGPNEQFF. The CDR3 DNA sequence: TGTGCCAGCAGCGTAGGTCCCAATGAGCAGTTCTTC.

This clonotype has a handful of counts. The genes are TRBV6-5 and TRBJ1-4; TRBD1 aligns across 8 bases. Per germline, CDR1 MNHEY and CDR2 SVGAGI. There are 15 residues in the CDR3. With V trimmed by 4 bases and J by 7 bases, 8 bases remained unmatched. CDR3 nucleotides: TGTGCCAGCAGTTCCACGACAGGGGAGGTTGAAAAACTGTTTTTT. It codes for CASSSTTGEVEKLFF.

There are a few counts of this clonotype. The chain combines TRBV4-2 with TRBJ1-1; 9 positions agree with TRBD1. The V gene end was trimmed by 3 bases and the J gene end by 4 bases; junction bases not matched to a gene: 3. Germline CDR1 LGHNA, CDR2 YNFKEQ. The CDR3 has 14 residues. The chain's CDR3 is CASSHKDRGTEAFF. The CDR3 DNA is TGTGCCAGCAGCCACAAGGACAGGGGCACTGAAGCTTTCTTT.

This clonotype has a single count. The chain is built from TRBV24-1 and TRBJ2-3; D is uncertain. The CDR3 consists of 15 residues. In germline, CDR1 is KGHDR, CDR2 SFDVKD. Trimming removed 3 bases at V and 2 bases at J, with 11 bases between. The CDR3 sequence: CATSDPREDTDTQYF. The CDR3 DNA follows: TGTGCCACCAGTGATCCCCGCGAGGACACAGATACGCAGTATTTT.

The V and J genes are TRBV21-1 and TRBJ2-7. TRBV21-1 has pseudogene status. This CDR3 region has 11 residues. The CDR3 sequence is CASSKDDEQYF. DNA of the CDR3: TGTGCCAGCAGCAAAGACGACGAGCAGTACTTC.

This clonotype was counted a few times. The CDR3 sequence: CASSQIGLAGGGANVLTF. The CDR3 nucleotides are TGTGCCAGCAGCCAGATCGGACTAGCGGGAGGTGGGGCCAACGTCCTGACTTTC. This rearrangement joins TRBV4-2 to TRBJ2-6; the match to TRBD2 covers 14 bases. The CDR3 is 18 amino acids. Unmatched junction bases numbered 4, after V lost 3 bases and J lost 3 bases. Germline loops: CDR1 LGHNA, CDR2 YNFKEQ.

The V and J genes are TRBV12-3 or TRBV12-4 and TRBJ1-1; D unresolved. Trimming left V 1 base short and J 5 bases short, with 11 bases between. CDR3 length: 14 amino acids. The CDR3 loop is CASSLGAIITEAFF. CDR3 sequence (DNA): TGTGCCAGCAGTTTAGGGGCGATCATTACTGAAGCTTTCTTT.

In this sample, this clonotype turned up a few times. CDR3 coding DNA: TGCGCCAGCAGCTACGAAGGGACCGCGACTAAAGGCGAGCAGTACTTC. It is translated as CASSYEGTATKGEQYF. The V and J genes are TRBV5-1 and TRBJ2-7; possibly TRBD1 or TRBD2 for D (5 bases each). The CDR3 is 16 residues long. V gave up 3 bases and J gave up 6 bases, with 22 bases separating them. CDR1 and CDR2 from the germline V gene are SGHRS and YFSETQ. Complete variable domain (other parts from reference TRBV5-1 and TRBJ2-7): KAGVTQTPRYLIKTRGQQVTLSCSPISGHRSVSWYQQTPGQGLQFLFEYFSETQRNKGNFPGRFSGRQFSNSRSEMNVSTLELGDSALYLCASSYEGTATKGEQYFGPGTRLTVT.

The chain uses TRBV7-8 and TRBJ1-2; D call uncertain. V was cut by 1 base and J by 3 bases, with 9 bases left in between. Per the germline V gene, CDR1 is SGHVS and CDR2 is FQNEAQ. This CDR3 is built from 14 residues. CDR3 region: CASSLVPRDYGYTF. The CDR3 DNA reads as TGTGCCAGCAGCTTAGTACCGAGGGACTATGGCTACACCTTC.

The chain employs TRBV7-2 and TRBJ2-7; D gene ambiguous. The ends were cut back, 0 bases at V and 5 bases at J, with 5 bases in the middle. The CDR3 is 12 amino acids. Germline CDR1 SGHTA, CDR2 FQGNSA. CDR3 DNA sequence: TGTGCCAGCAGCTTAGCGCGGAACGAGCAGTACTTC. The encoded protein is CASSLARNEQYF.

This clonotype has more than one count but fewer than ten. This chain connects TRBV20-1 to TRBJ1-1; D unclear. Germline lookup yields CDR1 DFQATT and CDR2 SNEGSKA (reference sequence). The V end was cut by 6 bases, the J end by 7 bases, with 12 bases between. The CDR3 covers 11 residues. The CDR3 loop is CSAASRGEAFF. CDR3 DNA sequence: TGCAGTGCCGCCTCCCGGGGTGAAGCTTTCTTT.

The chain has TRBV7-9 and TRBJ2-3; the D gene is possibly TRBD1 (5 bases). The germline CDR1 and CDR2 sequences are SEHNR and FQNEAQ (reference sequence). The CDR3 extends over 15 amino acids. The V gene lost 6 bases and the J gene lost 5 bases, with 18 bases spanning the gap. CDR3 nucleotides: TGTGCCAGCAGTATTACAGGTTCAGAAGGAGATACGCAGTATTTT. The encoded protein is CASSITGSEGDTQYF.

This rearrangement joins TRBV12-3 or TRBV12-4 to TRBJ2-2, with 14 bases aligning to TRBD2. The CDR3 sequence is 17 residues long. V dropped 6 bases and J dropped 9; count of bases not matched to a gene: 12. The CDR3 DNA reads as TGTGCCAGCAGACCAGGACTAGCGGGGGGCCCTAAGCGGGAGCTGTTTTTT. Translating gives CASRPGLAGGPKRELFF.